These 13 T cell receptor beta chains share one sample of origin, sequenced in a study of lymphopenia after photon versus proton radiotherapy. This table comes from immunoSEQ multiplex PCR, and its TCRdb copy is limited to in-frame clones, with some not included. The repertoire has 65,000 or so clones, about nine tenths of them found once; the top ten carry about 13%. The sequences come from peripheral blood, collected from a patient treated with proton-based radiotherapy. The receptors were sampled from an older man with esophageal cancer.

The chain couples TRBV5-1 to TRBJ1-2; TRBD1 matches at 9 bases. V gave up 3 bases and J gave up 7 bases; unmatched junction bases: 13. The V gene's germline CDR1 is SGHRS and CDR2 YFSETQ. CDR3 size: 16 residues. Written as DNA, the CDR3 is TGCGCCAGCAGCTCCCCCATACAGGGGGCGCATGGTGGCTACACCTTC. Translated, it gives CASSSPIQGAHGGYTF.

V and J are TRBV6-6 and TRBJ1-2, with D maybe TRBD1 (5 bases). The CDR3 sequence is 15 residues long. V was clipped by 11 bases and J by 1 base, with 20 bases between them. The germline V gene has CDR1 MNHNY and CDR2 SVGAGI (reference sequence). In DNA form, the CDR3 reads TGTGCCCGGGGGGAGAGGCAGATCGGTAACTATGGCTACACCTTC. Protein product: CARGERQIGNYGYTF.

The chain employs TRBV11-2 and TRBJ2-3, with TRBD1 matching 9 bases. V shed 5 bases, J shed 13 bases, and the junction held 7 bases outside the gene matches. Looked up from germline, CDR1 is SGHAT and CDR2 is FQNNGV. CDR3 length equals 12 residues. The CDR3 is CASSGTGIYKYF. DNA of the CDR3: TGTGCCAGCAGCGGGACAGGGATCTATAAGTATTTT.

The rearrangement links TRBV21-1 to TRBJ1-3; TRBD1 is the table's D call, not checked against the DNA. TRBV21-1 is marked as a pseudogene. This CDR3 region has 16 residues. For the CDR3, the DNA is TGTGCCAGCAGCACCACAGGGGGCAGCTCTGGAAACACCATATATTTT. It yields the protein CASSTTGGSSGNTIYF.

CDR3 loop: CASTGQGIIGEQFF. The CDR3 nucleotides read TGTGCCAGCACGGGACAGGGGATTATTGGCGAGCAGTTCTTC. The rearrangement links TRBV2 to TRBJ2-1; 10 bases agree with TRBD1. CDR1 and CDR2 from the germline V gene are SNHLY and FYNNEI. The trim removed 7 bases at V and 10 bases at J, leaving 10 bases unmatched. The CDR3 runs to 14 residues.

The chain uses TRBV5-1 and TRBJ2-1; TRBD1 might be the D (5 bases). The CDR3 covers 15 residues. Germline values: CDR1 SGHRS, CDR2 YFSETQ. The V end lost 5 bases, the J end lost 0 bases, and 12 bases lay between the germline ends. The DNA for the CDR3 is TGCGCCAGCAGTCCGACTGACAGCTCCTACAATGAGCAGTTCTTC. Amino acid sequence: CASSPTDSSYNEQFF.

The chain recombines TRBV25-1 with TRBJ1-4; TRBD1 matches 10 bases. Losses at the gene ends were 3 bases for V and 8 bases for J; bases not matched to a gene: 6. From germline, CDR1 is MGHDK and CDR2 SYGVNS. CDR3 length: 15 residues. CDR3 loop: CASSEGDRGGEKLFF. The CDR3 coding sequence is TGTGCCAGCAGTGAGGGGGACAGGGGAGGCGAAAAACTGTTTTTT.

This chain uses TRBV7-9 with TRBJ1-4; maybe TRBD1 (6 bases). CDR1 and CDR2 from the germline V gene are SEHNR and FQNEAQ (reference sequence). V was shortened by 5 bases and J by 5 bases, with 12 bases between the two germline ends. This CDR3 is built from 14 residues. In nucleotides, the CDR3 is TGTGCCAGCAGCCGACAGGTTACGAATGAAAAACTGTTTTTT. Translation: CASSRQVTNEKLFF.

The rearrangement joins TRBV9 to TRBJ1-5; TRBD1 agrees at 9 bases. J was trimmed by 5 bases and V by 0 bases; bases with no gene match: 0. This CDR3 is built from 14 residues. CDR1 SGDLS and CDR2 YYNGEE come from the germline V gene. The CDR3 DNA reads TGTGCCAGCAGCGTAGGGACAGGGGATCAGCCCCAGCATTTT. Amino acid sequence: CASSVGTGDQPQHF.

J is TRBJ2-1 and V is TRBV10-3; no definite D call. Germline V gene lookup returns CDR1 ENHRY and CDR2 SYGVKD. CDR3 size: 13 residues. V was pared by 0 bases and J by 7 bases, with 7 bases between. In DNA form, the CDR3 reads TGTGCCATCAGTGAGTCGATTCGGAATGAGCAGTTCTTC. Its protein product is CAISESIRNEQFF.

This rearrangement joins TRBV15 to TRBJ1-3; D unresolved. This CDR3 has 15 amino acids. In germline, CDR1 is LNHNV, CDR2 YYDKDF (reference sequence). The V end lost 0 bases, the J end lost 5 bases, and 11 bases lay between the germline ends. CDR3 coding DNA: TGTGCCACCAGCAGAGATTCTCGTCCGAGAAACACCATATATTTT. Translated, it gives CATSRDSRPRNTIYF. The full variable domain, completed using reference TRBV15 and TRBJ1-3, is DAMVIQNPRYQVTQFGKPVTLSCSQTLNHNVMYWYQQKSSQAPKLLFHYYDKDFNNEADTPDNFQSRRPNTSFCFLDIRSPGLGDTAMYLCATSRDSRPRNTIYFGEGSWLTVV.

This clone has only a few counts. The rearrangement uses TRBV6-5 and TRBJ1-1; D gene unclear. The germline V and J ends were trimmed by 4 bases and 5 bases, with 11 bases remaining between them. The length of the CDR3 is 13 residues. Per the germline V gene, CDR1 is MNHEY and CDR2 is SVGAGI. The CDR3 DNA reads as TGTGCCAGCAGTTTTTATGTGGGAACTGAAGCTTTCTTT. Protein product: CASSFYVGTEAFF.

The chain links TRBV5-4 to TRBJ2-2; 8 bases fit TRBD2. In germline, CDR1 is SGHNT, CDR2 YYREEE (reference sequence). This CDR3 has 16 amino acids. J gave up 0 bases and V 2 bases, and 3 bases lay outside the gene matches. The CDR3 loop is CASSFLAGTNTGELFF. The CDR3 DNA reads TGTGCCAGCAGCTTTTTAGCGGGGACGAACACCGGGGAGCTGTTTTTT.